Following are 29 T cell receptor beta chains from one sample sequenced in a study of cytomegalovirus exposure and HLA in healthy donors. PCR amplification relied on 60 Vbeta primers (plus 13 Jbeta primers). Sequencing used immunoSEQ multiplex PCR; TCRdb keeps in-frame clones, though not all of them. In the table there are roughly 100,000 clones, approximately 87% of which are singletons. What was sequenced was PBMCs. Source of these receptors: a man aged 35-49 years in good health and CMV-seronegative.

V gene TRBV5-1 combines with J gene TRBJ1-2, with D maybe TRBD1 (6 bases). The CDR3 sequence is 13 residues long. Germline V gives CDR1 SGHRS, CDR2 YFSETQ. The germline V and J ends were trimmed by 0 bases and 8 bases, with 11 bases remaining between them. The CDR3 loop is CASSLVPGDGYTF. CDR3 DNA: TGCGCCAGCAGCTTGGTACCAGGGGACGGCTACACCTTC.

J is TRBJ2-3 and V is TRBV4-2; D call uncertain. Trimming cost V 4 bases and J 0 bases, with 8 bases left between them. The CDR3 is 14 residues long. Germline lookup yields CDR1 LGHNA and CDR2 YNFKEQ. In DNA, the CDR3 is TGTGCCAGCAGCCTCACGACTAGCACAGATACGCAGTATTTT. Protein: CASSLTTSTDTQYF.

This clone has only a few counts. The chain is built from TRBV7-9 and TRBJ2-2; 14 nucleotides line up with TRBD2. Germline V lookup: CDR1 SEHNR, CDR2 FQNEAQ (reference sequence). V dropped 3 bases and J dropped 0; count of bases not matched to a gene: 0. This CDR3 region has 17 residues. The CDR3 nucleotides are TGTGCCAGCAGCTTGGGACTAGCGGGGGCGAACACCGGGGAGCTGTTTTTT. Its protein is CASSLGLAGANTGELFF.

V is TRBV4-1 and J is TRBJ1-1, with 8 nucleotides matching TRBD1. The CDR3 runs to 17 residues. V was clipped by 4 bases and J by 0 bases; unmatched bases: 10. Germline V gene data show CDR1 as MGHRA and CDR2 as YSYEKL. Here the CDR3 DNA reads TGCGCCAGCAGCCGATCACCGGGACAGGCTTTGAACACTGAAGCTTTCTTT. Protein: CASSRSPGQALNTEAFF.

The gene calls are TRBV30 and TRBJ1-4; D gene unclear. V was shortened by 1 base and J by 8 bases, with 14 bases between the two germline ends. Germline CDR1 and CDR2: GTSNPN and SVGIG (reference sequence). This CDR3 region has 14 residues. Written as DNA, the CDR3 is TGTGCCTGGAGTGAGATCAGAATTCTCGAAAAACTGTTTTTT. It encodes CAWSEIRILEKLFF.

This clone was counted a few times. The V gene is TRBV19, the J gene TRBJ1-5; D is ambiguous. The CDR3 is 13 amino acids. V gave up 3 bases and J gave up 3 bases, with 6 bases separating them. The V gene's germline CDR1 is LNHDA and CDR2 SQIVND (reference sequence). The CDR3 loop reads CASSIQANQPQHF. The DNA of the CDR3 is TGTGCCAGTAGTATTCAGGCCAATCAGCCCCAGCATTTT. Together with reference TRBV19 and TRBJ1-5, the CDR3 gives the full variable domain: DGGITQSPKYLFRKEGQNVTLSCEQNLNHDAMYWYRQDPGQGLRLIYYSQIVNDFQKGDIAEGYSVSREKKESFPLTVTSAQKNPTAFYLCASSIQANQPQHFGDGTRLSIL.

V usage is TRBV5-1 and J usage is TRBJ2-3; 9 positions match TRBD1. The junction had 8 bases not matched to a gene; V was cut back by 4 bases and J by 2 bases. The CDR3 spans 16 residues. CDR1 is SGHRS, CDR2 YFSETQ, per germline. The CDR3 spells CASSPGQGYDTDTQYF. CDR3 bases: TGCGCCAGCAGCCCCGGACAGGGGTATGACACAGATACGCAGTATTTT. The full variable domain, in which reference TRBV5-1 and TRBJ2-3 provide the parts outside the CDR3, is KAGVTQTPRYLIKTRGQQVTLSCSPISGHRSVSWYQQTPGQGLQFLFEYFSETQRNKGNFPGRFSGRQFSNSRSEMNVSTLELGDSALYLCASSPGQGYDTDTQYFGPGTRLTVL.

The J gene is TRBJ2-1, the V gene TRBV2, with 10 bases identical to TRBD2. The length of the CDR3 is 15 residues. V was pared by 8 bases and J by 9 bases, with 13 bases of the junction left unmatched. Germline assignment: CDR1 SNHLY and CDR2 FYNNEI. The CDR3 spells CASDRPGLALREQFF. The CDR3 coding sequence is TGTGCCAGCGATCGTCCGGGACTAGCGCTTCGTGAGCAGTTCTTC.

The genes are TRBV5-1 and TRBJ2-3; D is perhaps TRBD2 (5 bases). Germline lookup yields CDR1 SGHRS and CDR2 YFSETQ. Between the trimmed V and J ends, which lost 4 bases and 6 bases, there was a span of 15 bases. The CDR3 is made up of 14 amino acids. The CDR3 bases are TGCGCCAGCAGCCGGACTGTGGATTACGATACGCAGTATTTT. This translates into CASSRTVDYDTQYF.

The J gene is TRBJ1-2, the V gene TRBV20-1; D gene uncertain. The germline V and J ends were trimmed by 3 bases and 8 bases, with 10 bases remaining between them. Per germline, CDR1 DFQATT and CDR2 SNEGSKA (reference sequence). The CDR3 has 11 residues. The DNA of the CDR3 is TGCAGTGCTAGTTTACAGAGCGGCTACACCTTC. Translating it yields CSASLQSGYTF.

J is TRBJ1-2 and V is TRBV6-5; 8 bases are shared with TRBD1. This CDR3 spans 15 amino acids. Germline lookup yields CDR1 MNHEY and CDR2 SVGAGI. The trim removed 0 bases at V and 6 bases at J, leaving 6 bases unmatched. CDR3 bases: TGTGCCAGCAGTTACTCAACCGTGACAGGGGATGGCTACACCTTC. As protein: CASSYSTVTGDGYTF.

The chain combines TRBV6-5 with TRBJ2-1; 11 nucleotides match TRBD2. The CDR3 contains 13 residues. Germline trimming cut 8 bases from V and 3 bases from J; bases unmatched to any gene: 0. Germline CDR1 reads MNHEY; CDR2 reads SVGAGI. The CDR3: CASGTSGYNEQFF. The CDR3 DNA is TGTGCCAGCGGGACTAGCGGCTACAATGAGCAGTTCTTC.

The CDR3 sequence is CASSLRPSTLHF. CDR3 sequence (DNA): TGTGCCAGCAGTTTGAGGCCCTCGACCCTCCACTTT. The chain carries TRBV28 and TRBJ1-6, with D unclear. The CDR3 spans 12 residues. Germline V CDR1 and CDR2: MDHEN, SYDVKM. The V end was cut by 3 bases, the J end by 14 bases, with 11 bases between.

The rearrangement uses TRBV9 and TRBJ2-3, with 9 bases lining up with TRBD2. Germline V lookup: CDR1 SGDLS, CDR2 YYNGEE. The length of the CDR3 is 16 residues. V was clipped by 0 bases and J by 4 bases; unmatched bases: 6. The CDR3 coding sequence is TGTGCCAGCAGCGTAGGGGGGGGACTAGCCCCAGATACGCAGTATTTT. As protein: CASSVGGGLAPDTQYF.

V and J are TRBV11-2 and TRBJ2-1; 13 bases map to TRBD2. CDR1 SGHAT and CDR2 FQNNGV come from the germline V gene. The CDR3 has 15 residues. V dropped 5 bases and J dropped 6; count of bases not matched to a gene: 4. CDR3 DNA sequence: TGTGCCAGCAGCCCACTAGCGGGGGGGCTCAATGAGCAGTTCTTC. This encodes CASSPLAGGLNEQFF. Full variable domain (missing parts from reference TRBV11-2 and TRBJ2-1): EAGVAQSPRYKIIEKRQSVAFWCNPISGHATLYWYQQILGQGPKLLIQFQNNGVVDDSQLPKDRFSAERLKGVDSTLKIQPAKLEDSAVYLCASSPLAGGLNEQFFGPGTRLTVL.

The gene calls are TRBV7-9 and TRBJ1-1; 10 nucleotides agree with TRBD1. Germline V lookup: CDR1 SEHNR, CDR2 FQNEAQ (reference sequence). The CDR3 contains 14 residues. After removal of 5 bases from V and 4 bases from J, the junction contained 4 bases not matched to a gene. The CDR3 here is CASSQRTGGTEAFF. The CDR3 DNA sequence: TGTGCCAGCAGCCAGAGGACAGGGGGCACTGAAGCTTTCTTT.

A word on this clone: This may come from a read error, since a much larger clone is one base off. The chain couples TRBV15 to TRBJ1-2, with D possibly TRBD1 on 5 matching bases. This CDR3 comprises 13 residues. CDR1 LNHNV and CDR2 YYDKDF come from the germline V gene (reference sequence). Between the trimmed V and J ends, which lost 0 bases and 6 bases, there was a span of 8 bases. The CDR3 bases are TGTGCCACCAGCAGAGAAGCGGGGGATGGCTACACCTTC. It specifies CATSREAGDGYTF.

This chain uses TRBV5-1 with TRBJ1-2; no clear D gene. Germline V gene data show CDR1 as SGHRS and CDR2 as YFSETQ. V lost 0 bases to trimming and J lost 4 bases, with 10 bases between them. The CDR3 spans 14 residues. The CDR3 DNA reads as TGCGCCAGCAGCTTGGTTGGGCAGTCCTATGGCTACACCTTC. Protein product: CASSLVGQSYGYTF.

The rearrangement joins TRBV2 to TRBJ1-1; possible D gene TRBD1, 6 bases. Germline CDR1 SNHLY, CDR2 FYNNEI. V lost 11 bases to trimming and J lost 1 base, with 17 bases between them. The CDR3 is 14 amino acids. The CDR3 DNA reads TGTGCCGGAACCCTGCTACAGGGGAACACTGAAGCTTTCTTT. Its translation is CAGTLLQGNTEAFF.

The CDR3 sequence: CASEEGTEAFF. CDR3 nucleotide sequence: TGTGCCAGCGAAGAGGGCACTGAAGCTTTCTTT. This chain links TRBV19 with TRBJ1-1; no clear D gene. Deletions cut 9 bases from V and 4 bases from J, with 9 bases between. The CDR3 runs 11 residues. Germline V gene data show CDR1 as LNHDA and CDR2 as SQIVND (reference sequence).

V gene TRBV5-6 combines with J gene TRBJ2-3; 8 nucleotides line up with TRBD2. Germline assignment: CDR1 SGHDT and CDR2 YYEEEE. J lost 5 bases, V lost 4 bases, and 21 bases had no gene match. This CDR3 comprises 19 residues. The CDR3 DNA sequence: TGTGCCAGCAGCCGACGGGGGGGAAGAGTCAAGGGAGGGGAAGATACGCAGTATTTT. It is translated as CASSRRGGRVKGGEDTQYF.

The J gene is TRBJ2-1, the V gene TRBV29-1; weak D call: TRBD2 (7 bases). CDR3 size: 13 residues. Trimming removed 8 bases at V and 7 bases at J, with 18 bases between. CDR1 and CDR2 (germline): SQVTM, ANQGSEA. CDR3 DNA sequence: TGCAGCACGAGGGCGGGGGCCAAGAATGAGCAGTTCTTC. Its protein is CSTRAGAKNEQFF.

A word on this clone: The junction shows a germline mismatch at one end, possibly a read error. The rearrangement joins TRBV7-9 to TRBJ2-3; maybe TRBD2 (6 bases). This CDR3 spans 14 amino acids. CDR1 is SEHNR, CDR2 FQNEAQ, per germline (reference sequence). As DNA, the CDR3 is TGTTCCAGCAGCTTATATGGAGGGGCAGATACGCAGTATTTT. Its translation: CSSSLYGGADTQYF.

The V and J genes are TRBV7-9 and TRBJ2-1; D is possibly TRBD2 (5 bases). Germline V gene sequence: CDR1 SEHNR, CDR2 FQNEAQ (reference sequence). This CDR3 has 15 amino acids. The V end was cut by 6 bases, the J end by 2 bases, with 14 bases between. The CDR3 loop reads CASSEGRAPYNEQFF. CDR3 nucleotide sequence: TGTGCCAGCAGTGAGGGCCGAGCCCCCTACAATGAGCAGTTCTTC.

This sequence joins TRBV7-8 and TRBJ2-5; 10 bases are shared with TRBD1. Trimming cost V 5 bases and J 3 bases; bases outside gene matches: 12. Looked up from germline, CDR1 is SGHVS and CDR2 is FQNEAQ. CDR3 length: 17 residues. The CDR3 reads CASSTVQTGGLKETQYF. The CDR3 region has the DNA TGTGCCAGCAGCACCGTACAGACAGGGGGCTTGAAAGAGACCCAGTACTTC.

The CDR3 DNA is TGTGCCAGCAGCCAAGATGAAGGGGTACGGGACACTGAAGCTTTCTTT. Protein product: CASSQDEGVRDTEAFF. The rearrangement uses TRBV4-2 and TRBJ1-1, with D perhaps matching TRBD1 (5 bases). The CDR3 covers 16 residues. V lost 0 bases and J 3 bases, leaving 14 bases between the germline ends. Germline-derived CDR1 and CDR2 are LGHNA and YNFKEQ.

The CDR3 nucleotides read TGTGCCACCAAAACGTCGACAGCTCAAGAGACCCAGTACTTC. It translates to CATKTSTAQETQYF. The chain uses TRBV6-5 and TRBJ2-5; D perhaps matches TRBD1 (5 bases). The germline V gene encodes CDR1 MNHEY and CDR2 SVGAGI. This CDR3 is built from 14 residues. Trimming stripped 10 bases from V and 2 bases from J, with 17 bases between.

This clone was detected ten times or more. The V gene is TRBV7-9, the J gene TRBJ2-7; 7 bases agree with TRBD1. Germline V gene lookup returns CDR1 SEHNR and CDR2 FQNEAQ (reference sequence). Germline trimming cut 4 bases from V and 3 bases from J; bases unmatched to any gene: 12. This CDR3 has 16 amino acids. The CDR3 nucleotides are TGTGCCAGCAGCTCGGGACAGACAACGATTAACTACGAGCAGTACTTC. It encodes CASSSGQTTINYEQYF.

V usage is TRBV9 and J usage is TRBJ1-3; D remains ambiguous. There are 16 residues in the CDR3. CDR1 and CDR2 from the germline V gene are SGDLS and YYNGEE. V dropped 0 bases and J dropped 0 bases, with 10 bases sitting between them. The CDR3 DNA reads as TGTGCCAGCAGCGTAGCGGGGAAAAGCTCTGGAAACACCATATATTTT. This codes for CASSVAGKSSGNTIYF.